A single TCR beta chain is shown here with its context. Its antigen has not been determined. No per-base quality is available; no much larger clone lies one base away. Genomic DNA served as template for TCR beta VDJ combination and CDR3 sequence profiling. TCR repertoire sequencing was run on an Illumina HiSeq 2000. Concerning the study's data processing: Repertoire assessment relied on Simpson's diversity index, CDR3 size and DJ length profiles, and TRBV/TRBJ rearrangement plots. The immunodominant clone was defined as the most abundant DNA sequence in deep sequencing data. CDR3 amino acid sequences were checked for sharing across subjects and were also compared against the VDJdb database and published repertoires. TCRdb took the public reads, trimmed them with fastp at Q25, ran MiXCR for clone calling and kept in-frame beta chains. Identical CDR3 protein sequences are pooled into one entry, listed with their most common genes and DNA. The authors' filters were not applied to this entry. In this sample the table shows over 150,000 distinct CDR3 sequences, approximately 40% of which occur a single time. Approximately 1% of the sample rests with the top ten.

Trimming at the junction amounts to 0 bases on V and 8 bases on J, and the germline ends lie 6 bases apart. Reading from cysteine to phenylalanine, the CDR3 counts 13 amino acids. Only the CDR3 DNA is retained, 39 bases long and in frame from the first base. The germline V gene supplies CDR1 SGHRS and CDR2 YFSETQ. This entry comes from a study of CD8+CD57+ T cells in acquired aplastic anemia (dated by TCRdb to 2017 to 2018). Concerning the study at large: A mean of roughly 2.9 ug of DNA, ranging from roughly 0.19 to 27.4 ug, was extracted from sorted CD4+ and CD8+ cells. Mean read counts for healthy donor samples were around 10 million for CD4+ cells and roughly 12 million for CD8+ cells. Study-wide conclusions, independent of this receptor: Around 30 CD8+ CDR3 sequences were found in both patients and controls but appeared to be highly expressed in patients and within the immunodominant clones of the patients. CD8+ Simpson's diversity did not differ significantly between patients and healthy controls (P=0.060).

TCR repertoires of sorted CD4+ and CD8+ blood T cells from severe aplastic anemia patients and healthy subjects were deep-sequenced in the study. Ficoll-Paque density gradient centrifugation was used to isolate peripheral blood mononuclear cells. Before DNA was extracted, CD4+ and CD8+ T cells were sorted using either FACS or magnetic beads. The sequence was obtained from a human donor in good health. The chain employs TRBV5-1 and TRBJ1-6; a confident D gene designation cannot be given. Sequenced: sorted CD4+, CD8+, or CD8+CD57+ T cells (not recorded which) from PBMCs. The nucleotide sequence reads TGCGCCAGCAGCTTGGACAGCTATTCACCCCTCCACTTT. Translated, this gives CASSLDSYSPLHF.